The T cell receptor beta chain under discussion was sequenced for a study of cytomegalovirus exposure and HLA in healthy donors. Study-wide results and limits: By HLA locus, TCR association rates varied in a later analysis, with DRB1 showing the most and HLA-C the fewest. According to the study, 150 to 200 TCR beta chains were cytomegalovirus-associated.

With regard to this clone: The antigen is unknown.

The CDR3 runs to 19 residues. The PCR had 60 Vbeta and 13 Jbeta primers. Some clones are missing from TCRdb's copy, which holds only in-frame ones; the method was immunoSEQ multiplex PCR. Of under 200,000 clones in the sample, roughly three quarters are singletons; the top ten hold approximately 2.4%. J is TRBJ2-7 and V is TRBV21-1; the D call TRBD1 from the table was never checked on the DNA. TRBV21-1 has pseudogene status. The sequence was collected from a woman between 50 and 59 years old in good health and CMV-seronegative. Sequencing was done on a sample of PBMCs. The CDR3 DNA reads TGTGCCAGCAGGAGGACGGGGTTCGCCCAGGGGTGGCCTTTCTACGAGCAGTACTTC. It translates to CASRRTGFAQGWPFYEQYF.